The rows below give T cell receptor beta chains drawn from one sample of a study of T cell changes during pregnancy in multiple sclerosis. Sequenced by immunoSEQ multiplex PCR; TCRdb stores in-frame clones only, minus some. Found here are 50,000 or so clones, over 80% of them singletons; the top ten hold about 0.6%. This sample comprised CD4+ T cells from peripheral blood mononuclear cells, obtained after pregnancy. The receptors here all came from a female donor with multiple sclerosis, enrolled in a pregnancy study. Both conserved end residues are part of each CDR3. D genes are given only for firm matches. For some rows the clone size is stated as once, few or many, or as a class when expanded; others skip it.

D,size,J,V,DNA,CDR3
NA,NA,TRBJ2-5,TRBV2,TGTGCCAGCAGTGGAGGGCCTGGCCGGGGGACCCAGTACTTC,CASSGGPGRGTQYF
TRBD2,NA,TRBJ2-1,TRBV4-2,TGTGCCAGCAGCCAAGATCTTAGGACTAGCGGCTACAATGAGCAGTTCTTC,CASSQDLRTSGYNEQFF
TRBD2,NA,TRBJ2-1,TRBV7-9,TGTGCCAGCAGCTTTGGCGGGAGGCCCAACAATGAGCAGTTCTTC,CASSFGGRPNNEQFF
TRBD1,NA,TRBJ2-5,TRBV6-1,TGTGCCAGCAGTTGGGGACAGCCACAAGAGACCCAGTACTTC,CASSWGQPQETQYF
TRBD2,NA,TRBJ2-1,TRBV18,TGTGCCAGCTCACCCATAGCGGGGGGAAAATCCTACAATGAGCAGTTCTTC,CASSPIAGGKSYNEQFF
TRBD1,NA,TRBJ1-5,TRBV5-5,TGTGCCAGCAGGCGGGACAGAACCTTGACTCAGCCCCAGCATTTT,CASRRDRTLTQPQHF
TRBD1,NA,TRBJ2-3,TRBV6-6,TGTGCCAGCAGCTTCGGACAGGGAGTCACAGATACGCAGTATTTT,CASSFGQGVTDTQYF
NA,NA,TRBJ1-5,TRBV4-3,TGCGCCAGCAGCCATGCAGGGAACCAACAGCCCCAGCATTTT,CASSHAGNQQPQHF
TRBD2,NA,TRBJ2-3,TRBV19,TGTGCCAGCACAACCCGACTAGCGGGAAGCACAGATACGCAGTATTTT,CASTTRLAGSTDTQYF
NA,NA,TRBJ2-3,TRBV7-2,TGTGCCAGCAGCCCAGGGGACGGAGGAAGCACAGATACGCAGTATTTT,CASSPGDGGSTDTQYF
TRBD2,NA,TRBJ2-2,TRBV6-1,TGTGCCAGCACCCCGGGACTAGCGGACACCGGGGAGCTGTTTTTT,CASTPGLADTGELFF
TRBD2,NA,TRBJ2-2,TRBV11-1,TGTGCCAGCAGCTTAGGACTAGCGGGAAGTATTGGGGAGCTGTTTTTT,CASSLGLAGSIGELFF
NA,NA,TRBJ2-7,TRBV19,TGTGCCAGTAGTAAGGGGACTCGATCCTACGAGCAGTACTTC,CASSKGTRSYEQYF
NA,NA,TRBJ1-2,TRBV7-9,TGTGCCAGCAGCTTAGCTGGAGACCTTAGCGGCTACACCTTC,CASSLAGDLSGYTF
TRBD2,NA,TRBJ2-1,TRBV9,TGTGCCAGCAGCCTTGGACTAGCAACGGGGAATGAGCAGTTCTTC,CASSLGLATGNEQFF
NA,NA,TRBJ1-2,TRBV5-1,TGCGCCAGCAGCTTGGTAGGAGACTATGGCTACACCTTC,CASSLVGDYGYTF
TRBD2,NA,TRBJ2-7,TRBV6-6,TGTGCCAGCAGTTTGCGCAGTAGCGGGGGCTCCTACGAGCAGTACTTC,CASSLRSSGGSYEQYF
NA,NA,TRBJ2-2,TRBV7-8,TGTGCCAGCAGCTTAATGGTGTCAGGGTCGAACACCGGGGAGCTGTTTTTT,CASSLMVSGSNTGELFF
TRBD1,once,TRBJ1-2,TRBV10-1,TGCACCAGCAGTGGGACGACAGGGCTCTATGGCTACACCTTC,CTSSGTTGLYGYTF
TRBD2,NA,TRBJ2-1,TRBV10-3,TGTGCCATCAGTGGGCTAGCGGGATTGGGTGAGCAGTTCTTC,CAISGLAGLGEQFF
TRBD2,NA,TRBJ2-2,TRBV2,TGTGCCAGCAGTGTAAGGCCTAGCGGGAGGGCATTCTTAACCGGGGAGCTGTTTTTT,CASSVRPSGRAFLTGELFF
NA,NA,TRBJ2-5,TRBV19,TGTGCCAGTAGTATCCCCAAAGAGGGCGCGACCCAGTACTTC,CASSIPKEGATQYF
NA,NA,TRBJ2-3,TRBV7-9,TGTGCCAGCAGCTTGAGCAGCACAGATACGCAGTATTTT,CASSLSSTDTQYF
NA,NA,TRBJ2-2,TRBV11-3,TGTGCCAGCAGCTCAAACGGGCAGGGGGGAGTCCCTGCCACCGGGGAGCTGTTTTTT,CASSSNGQGGVPATGELFF
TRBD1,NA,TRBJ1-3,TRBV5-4,TGTGCCAGCAGCGCAAGACAGGGAACTGGAAACACCATATATTTT,CASSARQGTGNTIYF
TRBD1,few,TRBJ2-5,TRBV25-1,TGTGCCACCAAGACAGGGGGTATGGAGACCCAGTACTTC,CATKTGGMETQYF
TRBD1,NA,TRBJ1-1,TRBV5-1,TGCGCCAGCAGCTTGGTATTCCGGGACAGGGTGAACACTGAAGCTTTCTTT,CASSLVFRDRVNTEAFF
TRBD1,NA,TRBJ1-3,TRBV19,TGTGCCAGTAGTCCAAATCCTCCGGGACAGGGGTTATACACCATATATTTT,CASSPNPPGQGLYTIYF
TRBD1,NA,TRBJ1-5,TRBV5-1,TGCGCCAGCAGCTTAAGAGGACAGGCGGACAATCAGCCCCAGCATTTT,CASSLRGQADNQPQHF
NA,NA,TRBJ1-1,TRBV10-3,TGTGCCATCAAATTCGACAGTTCGATGAACACTGAAGCTTTCTTT,CAIKFDSSMNTEAFF
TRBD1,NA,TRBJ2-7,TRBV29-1,TGCAGCGCCAGTCAGGACAGGGGTCGGAGCGAGCAGTACTTC,CSASQDRGRSEQYF
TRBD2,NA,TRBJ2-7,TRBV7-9,TGTGCCAGCAGCTCCAGACCGGGACTAGCGTTCCACGAGCAGTACTTC,CASSSRPGLAFHEQYF